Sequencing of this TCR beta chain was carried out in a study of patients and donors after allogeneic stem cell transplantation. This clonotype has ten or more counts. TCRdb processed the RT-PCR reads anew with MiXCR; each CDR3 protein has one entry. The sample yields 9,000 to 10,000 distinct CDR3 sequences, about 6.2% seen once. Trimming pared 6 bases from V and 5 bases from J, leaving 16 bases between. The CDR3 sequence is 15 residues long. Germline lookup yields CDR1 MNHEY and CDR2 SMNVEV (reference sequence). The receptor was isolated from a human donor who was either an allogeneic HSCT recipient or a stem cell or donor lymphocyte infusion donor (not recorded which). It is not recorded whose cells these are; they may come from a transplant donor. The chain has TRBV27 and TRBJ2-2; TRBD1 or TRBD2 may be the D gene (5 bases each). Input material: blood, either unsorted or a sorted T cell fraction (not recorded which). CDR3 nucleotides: TGTGCCAGCAGCAGGGACGTCGTGGGGACCGGGGAGCTGTTTTTT. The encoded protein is CASSRDVVGTGELFF.